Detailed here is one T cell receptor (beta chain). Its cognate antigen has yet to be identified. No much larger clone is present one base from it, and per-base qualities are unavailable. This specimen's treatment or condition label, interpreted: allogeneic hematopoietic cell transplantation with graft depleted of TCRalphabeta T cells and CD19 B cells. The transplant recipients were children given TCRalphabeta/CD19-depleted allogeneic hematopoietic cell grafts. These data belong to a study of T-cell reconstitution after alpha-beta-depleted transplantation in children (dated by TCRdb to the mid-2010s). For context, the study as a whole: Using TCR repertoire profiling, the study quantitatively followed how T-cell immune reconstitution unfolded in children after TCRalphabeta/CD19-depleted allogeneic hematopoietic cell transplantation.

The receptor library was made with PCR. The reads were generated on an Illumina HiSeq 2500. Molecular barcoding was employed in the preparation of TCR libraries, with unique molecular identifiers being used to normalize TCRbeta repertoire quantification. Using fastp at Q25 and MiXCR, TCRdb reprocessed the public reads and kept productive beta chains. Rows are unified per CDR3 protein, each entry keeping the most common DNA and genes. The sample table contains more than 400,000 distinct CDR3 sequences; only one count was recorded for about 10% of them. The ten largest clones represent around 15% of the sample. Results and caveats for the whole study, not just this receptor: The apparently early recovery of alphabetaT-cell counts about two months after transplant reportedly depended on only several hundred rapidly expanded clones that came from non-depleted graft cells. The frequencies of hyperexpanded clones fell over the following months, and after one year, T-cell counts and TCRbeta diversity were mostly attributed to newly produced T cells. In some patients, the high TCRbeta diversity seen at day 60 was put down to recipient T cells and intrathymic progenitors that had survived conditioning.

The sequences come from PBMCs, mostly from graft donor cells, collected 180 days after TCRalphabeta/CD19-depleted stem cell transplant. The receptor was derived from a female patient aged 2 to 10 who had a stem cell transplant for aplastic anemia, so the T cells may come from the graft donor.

The sequence in DNA is TGCGCCAGCAGCTTGGTAGCGGCCCCCTCTGGGGCCAACGTCCTGACTTTC. Translated, this gives CASSLVAAPSGANVLTF. The sequence joins TRBV5-1 to TRBJ2-6; matching of 6 bases hints at TRBD2 as the D gene. The V end loses 0 bases and the J end loses 0 bases, and a stretch of 10 bases separates them. From its cysteine to its phenylalanine, the CDR3 spans 17 amino acids. Here the CDR3 DNA is all that survives: 51 bases in frame from base 1. CDR1 and CDR2 are drawn from the germline V gene: SGHRS, YFSETQ.